Listed below are T cell receptor beta chains from one sample, sequenced in a study of blood T cell repertoires in COVID-19. The method was immunoSEQ multiplex PCR; TCRdb's version includes in-frame clones alone and lacks a portion of them. The top ten clones hold 12% of a sample with 150,000 to 180,000 clones, 83% of them seen once. The sample was peripheral blood. These receptors came from a woman aged 60-75 years with COVID-19, enrolled during active disease. Each CDR3 is given with its conserved first and last residue. The D gene is left open where the match is weak. Where a row states a size, it is once, few, many or the class of an expanded clone; other rows omit it.

v_gene	j_gene	d_gene	abundance	len	CDR3aa	CDR3nt
TRBV2	TRBJ2-5	.	.	15	CASSGTARASRTQYF	TGTGCCAGCAGTGGGACCGCGCGGGCCTCGAGGACCCAGTACTTC
TRBV6-5	TRBJ1-1	.	.	15	CASRARRERNTEAFF	TGTGCCAGCAGAGCCCGACGGGAGAGAAACACTGAAGCTTTCTTT
TRBV19	TRBJ1-2	.	.	17	CASSIRGGPTFSGGYTF	TGTGCCAGTAGTATAAGGGGGGGCCCAACGTTTTCGGGCGGCTACACCTTC
TRBV4-2	TRBJ2-3	TRBD2	.	17	CASSQGWEAGGTDTQYF	TGTGCCAGCAGCCAAGGATGGGAAGCGGGAGGGACAGATACGCAGTATTTT
TRBV18	TRBJ1-4	.	few	14	CASSRRRDREKLFF	TGTGCCAGCTCACGTCGCAGGGATAGAGAAAAACTGTTTTTT
TRBV12-5	TRBJ2-1	.	.	11	CASGLRNEQFF	TGTGCTAGTGGTCTCCGCAATGAGCAGTTCTTC
TRBV7-8	TRBJ1-5	TRBD1	.	16	CASTLPLDRKNQPQHF	TGTGCCAGCACCCTCCCTCTGGACAGGAAGAATCAGCCCCAGCATTTT
TRBV7-8	TRBJ1-5	.	.	16	CASSLGIRGSNQPQHF	TGTGCCAGCAGCCTAGGGATTAGGGGGAGCAATCAGCCCCAGCATTTT
TRBV7-8	TRBJ1-4	.	.	15	CASSLANSLNEKLFF	TGTGCCAGCAGCTTAGCGAACAGTCTTAATGAAAAACTGTTTTTT
TRBV14	TRBJ1-1	TRBD1	.	17	CASSRGRTDRLGTEAFF	TGTGCCAGCAGCCGGGGAAGGACGGACAGGCTTGGCACTGAAGCTTTCTTT
TRBV19	TRBJ1-1	TRBD1	.	16	CASIPLTTGVNTEAFF	TGTGCCAGTATCCCCCTCACGACAGGGGTGAACACTGAAGCTTTCTTT
TRBV10-1	TRBJ1-1	TRBD1	once	12	CASRGQGGQAFF	TGCGCCAGCAGGGGACAGGGTGGGCAAGCTTTCTTT
TRBV19	TRBJ1-2	.	.	16	CASSIEGRRANYGYTF	TGTGCCAGTAGTATAGAAGGAAGGAGAGCGAACTATGGCTACACCTTC
TRBV30	TRBJ1-1	.	.	13	CAWSTHRNTEAFF	TGTGCCTGGAGTACACACAGGAACACTGAAGCTTTCTTT
TRBV3-1/TRBV3-2	TRBJ1-4	.	.	14	CASSQDTRGGKLFF	TGTGCCAGCAGCCAAGATACCAGGGGCGGAAAACTGTTTTTT
TRBV27	TRBJ1-2	TRBD1	.	15	CASSSHRDRLYGYTF	TGTGCCAGCAGTTCCCACCGGGACAGGCTCTATGGCTACACCTTC
TRBV25-1	TRBJ2-3	.	once	16	CASTATGTRGPDTQYF	TGTGCCAGCACCGCGACCGGGACAAGGGGACCGGATACGCAGTATTTT
TRBV9	TRBJ2-5	TRBD2	many	18	CASSYRGTSELRGETQYF	TGTGCCAGCAGCTATCGAGGGACTAGCGAATTAAGGGGTGAGACCCAGTACTTC
TRBV3-1/TRBV3-2	TRBJ1-4	TRBD1	.	15	CASSMRGPRSEKLFF	TGTGCCAGCAGCATGAGGGGGCCGCGGTCCGAAAAACTGTTTTTT
TRBV18	TRBJ2-2	.	.	15	CASSPKAVNTGELFF	TGTGCCAGCTCACCAAAAGCGGTGAACACCGGGGAGCTGTTTTTT
TRBV6-5	TRBJ2-7	TRBD2	.	13	CASRLAGLDEQYF	TGTGCCAGCAGGTTAGCGGGGCTGGACGAGCAGTACTTC
TRBV3-1/TRBV3-2	TRBJ2-1	.	.	14	CASSLRGPGNEQFF	TGTGCCAGCAGCCTTCGAGGCCCAGGGAATGAGCAGTTCTTC
TRBV7-3	TRBJ2-5	.	.	13	CASSQREFETQYF	TGTGCCAGCAGCCAACGGGAGTTTGAGACCCAGTACTTC
TRBV15	TRBJ1-5	TRBD1	.	15	CATSRDDRDNQPQHF	TGTGCCACCAGCAGAGATGACAGGGACAATCAGCCCCAGCATTTT
TRBV5-4	TRBJ1-4	.	.	16	CASSLGGPATNEKLFF	TGTGCCAGCAGCTTAGGAGGGCCGGCAACTAATGAAAAACTGTTTTTT
TRBV23-1	TRBJ2-3	TRBD1	.	19	CASSQSRRGTGFLSDTQYF	TGCGCCAGCAGTCAATCGAGGCGAGGGACAGGGTTTCTTTCAGATACGCAGTATTTT
TRBV27	TRBJ1-5	TRBD1	.	15	CASSAKQGIRQPQHF	TGTGCCAGCAGCGCGAAACAGGGGATCAGGCAGCCCCAGCATTTT
TRBV3-1/TRBV3-2	TRBJ2-2	TRBD1	.	15	CASSPYRTGSGELFF	TGTGCCAGCAGCCCATACAGGACAGGATCCGGGGAGCTGTTTTTT
TRBV7-2	TRBJ2-3	.	.	17	CASSLNSRGGHTDTQYF	TGTGCCAGCAGCTTGAATTCGAGGGGGGGCCACACAGATACGCAGTATTTT
TRBV7-9	TRBJ2-1	TRBD1	.	15	CASSPRTGAGGEQFF	TGTGCCAGCAGCCCCAGGACAGGGGCCGGCGGTGAGCAGTTCTTC
TRBV14	TRBJ1-2	TRBD1	few	13	CASSRQGAYGYTF	TGTGCCAGCAGCCGACAGGGGGCCTATGGCTACACCTTC
TRBV13	TRBJ2-6	.	once	13	CASREAGANVLTF	TGTGCCAGCAGGGAGGCTGGGGCCAACGTCCTGACTTTC
TRBV7-3	TRBJ1-1	.	.	14	CASSLGGVNTEAFF	TGTGCCAGCAGCTTAGGGGGCGTGAACACTGAAGCTTTCTTT
TRBV7-3	TRBJ2-1	TRBD1	.	16	CASSLTGTVGYNEQFF	TGTGCCAGCAGCTTAACAGGGACAGTTGGCTACAATGAGCAGTTCTTC
TRBV7-3	TRBJ2-1	.	few	17	CASSLTGLAVSDNEQFF	TGTGCCAGCAGCTTAACTGGGTTAGCAGTTTCCGACAATGAGCAGTTCTTC
TRBV6-4	TRBJ2-1	.	.	15	CASSDSYRMGDEQFF	TGTGCCAGCAGTGACTCGTATAGGATGGGAGATGAGCAGTTCTTC
TRBV19	TRBJ1-6	.	few	16	CASSPRGSSYNSPLHF	TGTGCCAGTAGTCCGAGGGGGAGCTCCTATAATTCACCCCTCCACTTT
TRBV7-9	TRBJ2-3	TRBD2	.	15	CASSSAAGVPDTQYF	TGTGCCAGCAGCTCAGCGGCGGGGGTGCCAGATACGCAGTATTTT
TRBV7-9	TRBJ1-4	.	.	17	CASSLDIQGATNEKLFF	TGTGCCAGCAGCTTAGATATACAGGGTGCAACTAATGAAAAACTGTTTTTT
TRBV5-4	TRBJ1-1	.	.	14	CASSLVGSATEAFF	TGTGCCAGCAGCTTGGTAGGGAGTGCCACTGAAGCTTTCTTT
TRBV10-2	TRBJ1-2	.	.	15	CASASGGAGGYGYTF	TGCGCCAGCGCCAGCGGGGGGGCTGGAGGATATGGCTACACCTTC
TRBV14	TRBJ1-1	.	once	15	CASSQNAGVNTEAFF	TGTGCCAGCAGCCAAAATGCGGGGGTGAACACTGAAGCTTTCTTT
TRBV2	TRBJ1-5	.	.	16	CARQERAPGGNQPQHF	TGTGCCAGACAGGAAAGGGCCCCAGGGGGCAATCAGCCCCAGCATTTT
TRBV28	TRBJ1-2	.	.	13	CASSLAVGVGYTF	TGTGCCAGCAGTTTAGCAGTCGGGGTAGGCTACACCTTC
TRBV24-1	TRBJ2-1	.	.	12	CATMSGPDEQFF	TGTGCCACCATGAGTGGGCCCGATGAGCAGTTCTTC
TRBV2	TRBJ1-1	TRBD1	.	15	CASSPRQGANTEAFF	TGTGCCAGCAGCCCAAGACAGGGGGCAAACACTGAAGCTTTCTTT
TRBV10-3	TRBJ1-2	.	once	14	CAISRQGGFSGYTF	TGTGCCATCAGTCGCCAGGGAGGTTTTTCCGGCTACACCTTC